This T cell receptor (beta chain) was found in a study of OX40 agonist ivuxolimab in advanced cancers. Regarding the study as a whole: Patients who responded partially at 0.1-3.0 mg/kg showed clonal expansion ranking among the lowest.

The study sampled blood at baseline, cycle 4 day 1, and cycle 7 day 1. This CDR3 spans 12 amino acids. Per the germline V gene, CDR1 is ENHRY and CDR2 is SYGVKD. Assay: immunoSEQ multiplex PCR; the TCRdb copy retains only in-frame clones and omits some. The table lists under 60,000 clones, under 90% of them singletons. Comment on this clone: The antigen is not known. One end of the junction varies from germline; a read error may be responsible.

V usage is TRBV10-3 and J usage is TRBJ2-1, with D unclear. Sequenced here: CD4+ or CD8+ T cells sorted from blood, sampled in a trial of the OX40 agonist ivuxolimab. The receptor comes from an adult with an advanced solid tumor such as melanoma, head and neck, liver or kidney cancer. CDR3 sequence reads: CAVSDGRDEQFF. The CDR3 nucleotides read TGTGCCGTCAGTGATGGCCGCGATGAGCAGTTCTTC.